A selection of T cell receptor beta chains follows, all from one sample in a study of T cell responses to AZD1222 COVID-19 vaccine. Clones were read by immunoSEQ multiplex PCR, and TCRdb kept only the in-frame ones, dropping some. The sample lists about 86,000 clones, around 87% occurring once. The sequencing used peripheral blood, collected 28 days after the second AZD1222 dose. The receptor source for this set is an adult who received the AZD1222 COVID-19 vaccine. Both conserved end residues are part of each CDR3. The order of the fields is J gene, D gene, clone size, V gene, CDR3 DNA, CDR3 protein. A D gene is named only where the DNA matches it firmly. Not every row has a clone size; where given, it reads once, few, many or a size class.

>TRBJ2-2|TRBD1|once|TRBV6-2/TRBV6-3
TGTGCCAGCAGTTACGAGACGGGACAGGGAGGTAGTACCGGGGAGCTGTTTTTT
CASSYETGQGGSTGELFF
>TRBJ2-7|-|once|TRBV4-3
TGCGCCAGCAGCCAAGATGAAGGACAATCCTACGAGCAGTACTTC
CASSQDEGQSYEQYF
>TRBJ1-6|TRBD1|-|TRBV18
TGTGCCAGCTCTCCGGGACAGGGGGCATCACCCCTCCACTTT
CASSPGQGASPLHF
>TRBJ2-1|-|-|TRBV12-3/TRBV12-4
TGTGCCAGCAGTCTTCAACCAGTCAATGAGCAGTTCTTC
CASSLQPVNEQFF
>TRBJ1-6|-|-|TRBV9
TGTGCCAGCAGCGACAACAGGGTTTCTAATTCACCCCTCCACTTT
CASSDNRVSNSPLHF
>TRBJ1-6|TRBD1|-|TRBV7-9
TGTGCCAGCAGCTTAACAGGGGGCGCGGGTAATTCACCCCTCCACTTT
CASSLTGGAGNSPLHF
>TRBJ2-7|-|-|TRBV27
TGTGCCAGCAGTCCCCGGGCGCCGGTGCACGAGCAGTACTTC
CASSPRAPVHEQYF
>TRBJ2-1|TRBD2|-|TRBV10-1
TGCGCCAGCAGTGAGATTAGCGGGGCCTACAATGAGCAGTTCTTC
CASSEISGAYNEQFF
>TRBJ2-6|-|-|TRBV29-1
TGCAGCGTTAGATTGGGGAGCTCTGGGGCCAACGTCCTGACTTTC
CSVRLGSSGANVLTF
>TRBJ1-6|TRBD1|-|TRBV11-2
TGTGCCAGCAGCTTAAGACAGGGGGATTCACCCCTCCACTTT
CASSLRQGDSPLHF
>TRBJ1-2|-|-|TRBV4-1
TGCGCCAGCAGCCAAGATATAGGGGGAATCGGACAAGGCTACACCTTC
CASSQDIGGIGQGYTF
>TRBJ2-1|TRBD1|-|TRBV6-4
TGTGCCAGCGCACCGGGACAGGGTTCCTACAATGAGCAGTTCTTC
CASAPGQGSYNEQFF
>TRBJ1-5|-|-|TRBV19
TGTGCCAGTAGAGCAGACAGGCTCAGCAATCAGCCCCAGCATTTT
CASRADRLSNQPQHF
>TRBJ2-4|-|-|TRBV7-3
TGTGCCAGCAGCTTAACTGGGGTGGGAAACATTCAGTACTTC
CASSLTGVGNIQYF
>TRBJ2-3|-|-|TRBV21-1
TGTGCCAGCAGCAAAGACCCCCCCCGCAGCGGGGGGACCGATACGCAGTATTTT
CASSKDPPRSGGTDTQYF
>TRBJ2-7|-|-|TRBV6-5
TGTGCCACCACCCGTCTACAGGGTTACGAGCAGTACTTC
CATTRLQGYEQYF
>TRBJ1-3|-|-|TRBV6-5
TGTGCCAGCAGTTACCACCCGTCCCGGGATGGAAACACCATATATTTT
CASSYHPSRDGNTIYF
>TRBJ1-2|-|-|TRBV6-2/TRBV6-3
TGTGCCAGCAGTTACCAAGGACAGCTCTATGGCTACACCTTC
CASSYQGQLYGYTF
>TRBJ2-3|TRBD2|-|TRBV9
TGTGCCAGCAGCGTAGCCCCCACTAGCGGAGCTAGCACAGATACGCAGTATTTT
CASSVAPTSGASTDTQYF
>TRBJ1-1|-|-|TRBV5-1
TGCGCCAGCAGCGCAACGGGACAAGAGAACACTGAAGCTTTCTTT
CASSATGQENTEAFF
>TRBJ2-7|TRBD1|-|TRBV7-3
TGTGCCAGCAGCGCGACCTCCGGGACAGGGGGCGAGCAGTACTTC
CASSATSGTGGEQYF
>TRBJ2-3|-|-|TRBV19
TGTGCCACCCGAGGGACTCCCGCTAGCACAGATACGCAGTATTTT
CATRGTPASTDTQYF
>TRBJ2-3|TRBD2|-|TRBV5-4
TGTGCCAGCAGCTTAGGCGGGAGGGCCCTGAGTGCAGATACGCAGTATTTT
CASSLGGRALSADTQYF
>TRBJ2-1|-|-|TRBV9
TGTGCCAGCAGCGTAGACCCGCCGGATGAGCAGTTCTTC
CASSVDPPDEQFF
>TRBJ1-5|-|-|TRBV10-3
TGTGCCATCAGTGAGGTAAATCAGCCCCAGCATTTT
CAISEVNQPQHF
>TRBJ1-5|-|once|TRBV6-1
TGTGCCAGCAGTGAGCAGGGAGGTCAGCCCCAGCATTTT
CASSEQGGQPQHF
>TRBJ2-4|-|-|TRBV5-1
TGCGCCAGCAGCTTGGAGGGGGTACTAGCCAAAAACATTCAGTACTTC
CASSLEGVLAKNIQYF
>TRBJ1-5|-|-|TRBV19
TGTGCCAGTAGTATAGATACAGTTAGCAATCAGCCCCAGCATTTT
CASSIDTVSNQPQHF
>TRBJ1-2|-|-|TRBV7-9
TGTGCCAGCAGACCTTTCTATGGCTACACCTTC
CASRPFYGYTF
>TRBJ1-6|-|once|TRBV5-1
TGCGCCAGCAGCTGGGATGGAAAGTCACCCCTCCACTTT
CASSWDGKSPLHF
>TRBJ2-7|-|-|TRBV7-9
TGTGCCAGCAGCCCGGGGAACTACGAGCAGTACTTC
CASSPGNYEQYF
>TRBJ2-1|TRBD2|-|TRBV5-6
TGTGCCAGCAGCTTGGATCTAGCGGCCAATGAGCAGTTCTTC
CASSLDLAANEQFF
>TRBJ2-3|-|-|TRBV7-8
TGTGCCAGCAGCCCCACTTGGGGACAAGAAACAGATACGCAGTATTTT
CASSPTWGQETDTQYF